Below are 27 T cell receptor beta chains sequenced from a single sample in a study of T cell responses to AZD1222 COVID-19 vaccine. TCRdb's copy holds only in-frame clones and misses some; the assay was immunoSEQ multiplex PCR. Among some 180,000 clones listed, roughly 91% were seen once. Sequencing was performed on peripheral blood, taken 28 days after the second dose of the MenACWY control vaccine. These receptors all stem from an adult who received the MenACWY meningococcal vaccine as a control.

The gene calls are TRBV27 and TRBJ1-5, with a weak D call TRBD1 (6 bases). Germline values: CDR1 MNHEY, CDR2 SMNVEV (reference sequence). There are 17 residues in the CDR3. V was pared by 5 bases and J by 6 bases, with 23 bases between. For the CDR3, the DNA is TGTGCCAGCAGTCCTCGTCGGGGCGCGGGGGGCCGTCAGCCCCAGCATTTT. Residues: CASSPRRGAGGRQPQHF.

The rearrangement uses TRBV2 and TRBJ1-5, with D unclear. The germline V and J ends were trimmed by 4 bases and 0 bases, with 10 bases remaining between them. Per the germline V gene, CDR1 is SNHLY and CDR2 is FYNNEI. CDR3 length: 15 residues. As DNA, the CDR3 is TGTGCCAGCAGTGTTGAGGCCTATAGCAATCAGCCCCAGCATTTT. It encodes CASSVEAYSNQPQHF.

J is TRBJ1-1 and V is TRBV19, with D unresolved. The CDR3 consists of 15 residues. V was trimmed by 2 bases and J by 0 bases, leaving 10 bases between them. Germline loops: CDR1 LNHDA, CDR2 SQIVND (reference sequence). The CDR3 loop reads CASSIFGRMNTEAFF. The CDR3 DNA follows: TGTGCCAGTAGTATATTTGGCAGGATGAACACTGAAGCTTTCTTT.

The V call is TRBV18, the J call TRBJ2-6, with no clear D. Germline CDR1 is KGHSH and CDR2 is LQKENI. Trimming left V 3 bases short and J 4 bases short, with 7 bases between. This CDR3 has 14 residues. Written as DNA, the CDR3 is TGTGCCAGCTCACCCGTAGACGGGGCCAACGTCCTGACTTTC. Translating it yields CASSPVDGANVLTF.

CDR3 amino acids: CASSKTGSNTGELFF. Here the CDR3 DNA reads TGTGCCAGTAGTAAGACAGGGTCGAACACCGGGGAGCTGTTTTTT. The chain is built from TRBV19 and TRBJ2-2; 7 bases line up with TRBD1. The germline V gene encodes CDR1 LNHDA and CDR2 SQIVND (reference sequence). V gave up 4 bases and J gave up 0 bases; unmatched junction bases: 2. The CDR3 is 15 residues long.

The rearrangement joins TRBV29-1 to TRBJ1-2, with D possibly TRBD1 on 5 matching bases. The CDR3 is 14 residues long. V was cut by 4 bases and J by 0 bases, with 12 bases left in between. Germline-derived CDR1 and CDR2 are SQVTM and ANQGSEA. CDR3 bases: TGCAGCGTTGGACTGGGGGGAACTAACTATGGCTACACCTTC. The encoded protein is CSVGLGGTNYGYTF. The variable domain in full, with the rest retrieved from reference TRBV29-1 and TRBJ1-2, is SAVISQKPSRDICQRGTSLTIQCQVDSQVTMMFWYRQQPGQSLTLIATANQGSEATYESGFVIDKFPISRPNLTFSTLTVSNMSPEDSSIYLCSVGLGGTNYGYTFGSGTRLTVV.

The V call is TRBV18, the J call TRBJ1-1; 8 positions agree with TRBD1. Unmatched junction bases numbered 6, after V lost 2 bases and J lost 4 bases. The CDR3 covers 15 residues. Germline V gives CDR1 KGHSH, CDR2 LQKENI. CDR3 DNA sequence: TGTGCCAGCTCACCAAGCAGGGGGCAGGGCACTGAAGCTTTCTTT. Protein: CASSPSRGQGTEAFF.

The chain carries TRBV5-3 and TRBJ2-7; D not certain. TRBV5-3 is classed as an ORF, of uncertain function. This CDR3 region has 12 residues. The DNA for the CDR3 is TGTGTCGAAGCCGCGGCTAATGAAGAGCAGTACTTC. Residues: CVEAAANEEQYF.

This chain joins TRBV3-1 (or the pseudogene TRBV3-2) and TRBJ1-2, with D possibly being TRBD1 (6 bases). This CDR3 spans 16 amino acids. The V gene lost 1 base and the J gene lost 4 bases, with 16 bases spanning the gap. Germline assignment: CDR1 LGHDT and CDR2 YNNKEL (reference sequence). CDR3 region: CASSQGLAGVSYGYTF. The CDR3 region has the DNA TGTGCCAGCAGCCAAGGTTTGGCAGGGGTGAGCTATGGCTACACCTTC.

The V gene is TRBV5-1, the J gene TRBJ1-1; TRBD1 might be the D (5 bases). Germline V lookup: CDR1 SGHRS, CDR2 YFSETQ. Trimming shortened V by 4 bases and J by 1 base, and 8 bases separated the two germline ends. This CDR3 is built from 13 residues. The CDR3 region is CASSGTKNTEAFF. CDR3 coding DNA: TGCGCCAGCAGCGGGACGAAGAACACTGAAGCTTTCTTT.

The chain combines TRBV6-5 with TRBJ1-1; D is uncertain. Per germline, CDR1 MNHEY and CDR2 SVGAGI. The CDR3 runs 15 residues. Trimming left V 2 bases short and J 0 bases short, with 10 bases between. This CDR3 reads CASSYEGILNTEAFF. CDR3 DNA sequence: TGTGCCAGCAGTTACGAGGGCATCTTGAACACTGAAGCTTTCTTT.

CDR3 region: CASSLGGTGGHEQYF. CDR3 sequence (DNA): TGTGCCAGCAGCTTAGGGGGGACAGGGGGGCACGAGCAGTACTTC. The chain recombines TRBV7-2 with TRBJ2-7; 11 bases align to TRBD1. Germline CDR1 is SGHTA and CDR2 is FQGNSA. Losses at the gene ends were 1 base for V and 5 bases for J; bases not matched to a gene: 4. The length of the CDR3 is 15 residues.

The J gene is TRBJ2-7, the V gene TRBV18; 7 bases are a match to TRBD2. Germline lookup yields CDR1 KGHSH and CDR2 LQKENI. Trimming removed 5 bases from V and 2 bases from J; junction bases left unmatched: 0. CDR3 length equals 12 residues. The CDR3 reads CASSGGAYEQYF. The CDR3 bases are TGTGCCAGCTCAGGGGGGGCCTACGAGCAGTACTTC.

This clone was counted a few times. The chain combines TRBV9 with TRBJ2-7, with 7 bases identical to TRBD1. There are 15 residues in the CDR3. After removal of 0 bases from V and 2 bases from J, the junction contained 5 bases not matched to a gene. Germline assignment: CDR1 SGDLS and CDR2 YYNGEE. CDR3 in amino acids: CASSVAPQGTYEQYF. The CDR3 DNA sequence: TGTGCCAGCAGCGTAGCCCCACAGGGGACCTACGAGCAGTACTTC.

The chain employs TRBV6-5 and TRBJ1-2; no clear D. The CDR3 loop spans 13 amino acids. CDR1 is MNHEY and CDR2 is SVGAGI in the germline V gene. V shed 6 bases and J shed 7 bases, with 15 bases lying between them. This CDR3 reads CASRKEGFGGYTF. The DNA for the CDR3 is TGTGCCAGCAGGAAGGAAGGGTTTGGTGGCTACACCTTC.

The V call is TRBV30, the J call TRBJ1-5, with 9 bases that match TRBD1. Germline-derived CDR1 and CDR2 are GTSNPN and SVGIG (reference sequence). The V segment lost 5 bases and the J segment 4 bases; nucleotides outside the gene matches: 0. The CDR3 is made up of 12 amino acids. The CDR3 nucleotides read TGTGCCTGGGGACAGGGGAATCAGCCCCAGCATTTT. This sequence encodes CAWGQGNQPQHF.

J is TRBJ1-5 and V is TRBV5-6, with unresolved D. The CDR3 sequence is 15 residues long. The germline V gene has CDR1 SGHDT and CDR2 YYEEEE. Trimming cost V 2 bases and J 2 bases, with 11 bases left between them. CDR3 in DNA: TGTGCCAGCAGCTTTAGCGGGGAAGGCAATCAGCCCCAGCATTTT. As protein: CASSFSGEGNQPQHF.

V and J are TRBV7-9 and TRBJ2-7; D remains ambiguous. Trimming stripped 5 bases from V and 5 bases from J, with 10 bases between. The CDR3 spans 12 residues. Germline CDR1 SEHNR, CDR2 FQNEAQ (reference sequence). The CDR3 DNA sequence: TGTGCCAGCAGCCTCTTGTGGAACGAGCAGTACTTC. This codes for CASSLLWNEQYF.

This rearrangement joins TRBV28 to TRBJ1-2; unclear D gene. V lost 4 bases and J lost 4, with 13 bases in between. Germline V gene sequence: CDR1 MDHEN, CDR2 SYDVKM. The CDR3 runs 14 residues. The CDR3 here is CASSSYTRSYGYTF. DNA for the CDR3: TGTGCCAGCAGTTCCTACACCCGCTCCTATGGCTACACCTTC.

The J gene is TRBJ1-1, the V gene TRBV6-2 or TRBV6-3, with D tentatively TRBD1 (6 bases). CDR1 and CDR2 from the germline V gene are MNHEY and SVGEGT. V lost 0 bases and J lost 6, with 17 bases in between. This CDR3 has 16 amino acids. DNA of the CDR3: TGTGCCAGCAGTTACTCGCCCCCTCGGGGGCGAGCTGAAGCTTTCTTT. This codes for CASSYSPPRGRAEAFF.

V is TRBV30 and J is TRBJ1-3, with a possible D match to TRBD1 (5 bases). CDR3 length equals 11 residues. Per the germline V gene, CDR1 is GTSNPN and CDR2 is SVGIG (reference sequence). Trimming shortened V by 3 bases and J by 7 bases, and 7 bases separated the two germline ends. The CDR3 sequence is CAWRGHNTIYF. CDR3 in DNA: TGTGCCTGGAGGGGGCACAACACCATATATTTT.

The gene calls are TRBV2 and TRBJ1-2, with a weak D call TRBD1 (5 bases). The germline CDR1 and CDR2 sequences are SNHLY and FYNNEI. The CDR3 has 13 amino acids. Trimming cost V 4 bases and J 0 bases, with 6 bases left between them. DNA for the CDR3: TGTGCCAGCAGTGGGGGGGCTAACTATGGCTACACCTTC. Its protein is CASSGGANYGYTF.

The chain employs TRBV6-4 and TRBJ2-2; the D call may be TRBD1 or TRBD2 (5 bases each). There are 15 residues in the CDR3. Germline assignment: CDR1 MRHNA and CDR2 SNTAGT. With 6 bases removed from V and 0 bases from J, the gap between germline ends came to 11 bases. The CDR3 region is CASSEGRANTGELFF. Written as DNA, the CDR3 is TGTGCCAGCAGCGAGGGACGGGCGAACACCGGGGAGCTGTTTTTT.

J is TRBJ2-1 and V is TRBV6-6; TRBD1 matches 7 bases. CDR1 and CDR2 (germline): MNHNY, SVGAGI (reference sequence). The CDR3 sequence is 12 residues long. V dropped 6 bases and J dropped 16; count of bases not matched to a gene: 12. CDR3 in DNA: TGTGCCAGCAGATTCGACAGGGAAGGGGTTTTCTTC. Translation: CASRFDREGVFF.

The genes are TRBV24-1 and TRBJ1-1; TRBD1 matches 8 bases. CDR1 and CDR2 (germline): KGHDR, SFDVKD. This CDR3 comprises 18 residues. Trimming removed 0 bases from V and 4 bases from J; junction bases left unmatched: 12. The CDR3 loop is CATSDLQGAMGSSTEAFF. The DNA of the CDR3 is TGTGCCACCAGTGATTTGCAGGGGGCGATGGGTTCGAGCACTGAAGCTTTCTTT.

The chain has TRBV6-2 or TRBV6-3 and TRBJ1-1; TRBD1 aligns across 7 bases. The CDR3 length is 16 residues. In germline, CDR1 is MNHEY, CDR2 SVGEGT. Unmatched junction bases numbered 8, after V lost 0 bases and J lost 4 bases. DNA for the CDR3: TGTGCCAGCAGTTACTCCAGACAGGGTCCCGGCACTGAAGCTTTCTTT. It codes for CASSYSRQGPGTEAFF.

The chain is built from TRBV7-9 and TRBJ2-7, with D tentatively TRBD2 (6 bases). The germline V gene encodes CDR1 SEHNR and CDR2 FQNEAQ (reference sequence). The V and J ends lost 5 bases and 6 bases respectively, with 11 bases between them. The CDR3 consists of 12 residues. The CDR3 loop is CASSLMGGEQYF. The CDR3 bases are TGTGCCAGCAGCCTTATGGGGGGCGAGCAGTACTTC.